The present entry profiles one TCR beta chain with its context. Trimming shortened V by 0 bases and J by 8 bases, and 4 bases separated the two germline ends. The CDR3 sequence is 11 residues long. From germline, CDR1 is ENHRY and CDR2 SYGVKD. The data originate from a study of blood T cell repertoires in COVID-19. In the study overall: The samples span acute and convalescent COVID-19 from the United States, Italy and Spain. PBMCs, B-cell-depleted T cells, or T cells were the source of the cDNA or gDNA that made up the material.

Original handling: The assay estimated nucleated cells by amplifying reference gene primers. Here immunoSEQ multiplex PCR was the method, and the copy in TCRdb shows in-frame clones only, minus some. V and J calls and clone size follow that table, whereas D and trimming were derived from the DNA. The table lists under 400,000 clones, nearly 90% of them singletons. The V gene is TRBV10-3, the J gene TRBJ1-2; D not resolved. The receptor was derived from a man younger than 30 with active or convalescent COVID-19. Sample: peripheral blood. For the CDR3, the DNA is TGTGCCATCAGTGAGTCGAGGGGCTACACCTTC. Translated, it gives CAISESRGYTF.